Reported below is one T cell receptor beta chain. This entry is derived from a study of OX40 agonist ivuxolimab in advanced cancers. Produced via immunoSEQ multiplex PCR; TCRdb's table is partial and in-frame only. The data contain just under 9,000 clones, 88% of them singletons. V was pared by 3 bases and J by 1 base, with 16 bases between. The length of the CDR3 is 17 residues. Germline V gene sequence: CDR1 ENHRY, CDR2 SYGVKD. The V call is TRBV10-3, the J call TRBJ2-1; tentatively, D is TRBD2 (6 bases). Sequencing was performed on CD4+ or CD8+ T cells sorted from blood, taken in a trial of the OX40 agonist ivuxolimab. The sequence derives from an adult with an advanced solid tumor such as melanoma, head and neck, liver or kidney cancer. In nucleotides, the CDR3 is TGTGCCATCAGTGATTACGGGAGCGGTACGTCCTACAATGAGCAGTTCTTC. Its protein is CAISDYGSGTSYNEQFF.